Below are 11 T cell receptor beta chains sequenced from a single sample in a study of monozygotic twins with cystic fibrosis. Clones were read by immunoSEQ multiplex PCR, and TCRdb kept only the in-frame ones, dropping some. The table records some 32,000 clones, about 96% of them present only once. Sequencing used blood. The source is a girl aged 2 to 9 with cystic fibrosis.

The chain links TRBV29-1 to TRBJ1-2, with TRBD1 matching over 7 bases. CDR1 and CDR2 from the germline V gene are SQVTM and ANQGSEA. J gave up 8 bases and V 6 bases, and 12 bases lay outside the gene matches. The CDR3 is 13 residues long. The CDR3 nucleotides are TGCAGCGTGCCCGGACAGGTCTCGTTCGGCTACACCTTC. As protein: CSVPGQVSFGYTF. Together with reference TRBV29-1 and TRBJ1-2, the CDR3 gives the full variable domain: SAVISQKPSRDICQRGTSLTIQCQVDSQVTMMFWYRQQPGQSLTLIATANQGSEATYESGFVIDKFPISRPNLTFSTLTVSNMSPEDSSIYLCSVPGQVSFGYTFGSGTRLTVV.

The chain combines TRBV29-1 with TRBJ1-5; the D is unclear. Deletions cut 3 bases from V and 4 bases from J, with 10 bases between. The CDR3 sequence is 13 residues long. Germline V gene lookup returns CDR1 SQVTM and CDR2 ANQGSEA. The CDR3 bases are TGCAGCGTTGAGTGGGCCGATAATCAGCCCCAGCATTTT. It is translated as CSVEWADNQPQHF.

The V call is TRBV4-1, the J call TRBJ2-3, with D uncertain. The CDR3 extends over 16 amino acids. V gave up 1 base and J gave up 5 bases, with 16 bases separating them. Germline lookup yields CDR1 MGHRA and CDR2 YSYEKL. This chain's CDR3 is CASSQGLVGLGDTQYF. The CDR3 DNA reads as TGCGCCAGCAGCCAAGGGCTCGTCGGCCTTGGAGATACGCAGTATTTT.

The genes are TRBV5-6 and TRBJ2-7; perhaps TRBD2 as D (6 bases). The CDR3 runs to 11 residues. The germline V and J ends were trimmed by 5 bases and 6 bases, with 9 bases remaining between them. Germline CDR1 is SGHDT and CDR2 is YYEEEE. CDR3 nucleotide sequence: TGTGCCAGCAGGGGGGGAGGCGAGCAGTACTTC. This codes for CASRGGGEQYF.

The chain couples TRBV5-1 to TRBJ2-7; 7 bases are a match to TRBD1. The CDR3 runs to 16 residues. The junction had 13 bases not matched to a gene; V was cut back by 1 base and J by 6 bases. Germline CDR1 SGHRS, CDR2 YFSETQ. CDR3 sequence reads: CASSLTGEVSIAEQYF. The CDR3 nucleotides read TGCGCCAGCAGCTTGACAGGGGAAGTATCGATTGCCGAGCAGTACTTC.

This rearrangement joins TRBV6-5 to TRBJ2-1; D is uncertain. CDR1 MNHEY and CDR2 SVGAGI come from the germline V gene. V was shortened by 5 bases and J by 9 bases, with 11 bases between the two germline ends. The CDR3 contains 12 residues. The CDR3, as DNA: TGTGCCAGCAGTGCTTCTAGTGGTGAGCAGTTCTTC. The encoded protein is CASSASSGEQFF.

This sequence joins TRBV5-4 and TRBJ2-5; D is uncertain. This CDR3 is built from 14 residues. Germline values: CDR1 SGHNT, CDR2 YYREEE (reference sequence). The V and J ends lost 0 bases and 0 bases respectively, with 6 bases between them. The CDR3 nucleotides are TGTGCCAGCAGCTTGGCTCCGTACCAAGAGACCCAGTACTTC. It is translated as CASSLAPYQETQYF.

This rearrangement joins TRBV7-8 to TRBJ1-1; no definite D call. Germline V gene data show CDR1 as SGHVS and CDR2 as FQNEAQ. This CDR3 has 13 amino acids. V was clipped by 7 bases and J by 5 bases, with 14 bases between them. The CDR3 sequence is CASTQPGGTEAFF. For the CDR3, the DNA is TGTGCCAGCACCCAACCGGGTGGGACTGAAGCTTTCTTT.

The chain employs TRBV5-4 and TRBJ1-2; D is perhaps TRBD1 (5 bases). The ends were cut back, 4 bases at V and 4 bases at J, with 11 bases in the middle. This CDR3 has 13 amino acids. Germline CDR1 reads SGHNT; CDR2 reads YYREEE (reference sequence). The CDR3 sequence: CASSTDSAYGYTF. The CDR3 nucleotides are TGTGCCAGCAGCACCGACAGCGCCTATGGCTACACCTTC.

CDR3 loop: CSASGNTEAFF. For the CDR3, the DNA is TGCAGTGCCTCCGGGAACACTGAAGCTTTCTTT. The rearrangement joins TRBV20-1 to TRBJ1-1; D call uncertain. The germline gives CDR1 DFQATT, CDR2 SNEGSKA (reference sequence). V gave up 6 bases and J gave up 1 base, with 6 bases separating them. The CDR3 is made up of 11 amino acids.

The chain couples TRBV10-2 to TRBJ2-5, with 10 bases lining up with TRBD2. V lost 7 bases and J lost 7; bases outside the gene matches: 9. The CDR3 runs to 14 residues. The V gene's germline CDR1 is WSHSY and CDR2 SAAADI. The CDR3 loop reads CASTQGLAKGTQYF. In DNA, the CDR3 is TGCGCCAGCACCCAGGGACTAGCGAAAGGGACCCAGTACTTC.